In its sample, the clone carrying this TCR beta chain was seen a few times. Its antigen is still unknown. These data belong to a study of vaccination and CD4 T cells after COVID-19. Trimming took 5 bases from V and 3 from J, leaving 16 bases between them. The CDR3 covers 14 residues. In germline, CDR1 is SQVTM, CDR2 ANQGSEA. The treatment denotes: 10-day PBMC culture with coronavirus spike peptide pools or control peptides (ViraFEST assay). Sequenced with the Oncomine TCR Beta short-read assay was DNA taken from cultured CD4+ T cells. Researchers extracted genomic DNA from CD4+ T cells that had been cultured. TCRdb re-analysed the PCR reads in MiXCR, keeping a single row per CDR3 protein. Found here are about 4,400 distinct CDR3 sequences, less than 20% of them singletons; the top ten hold under 20%.

Sequencing used CD4+ T cells from blood, cultured in vitro. The receptor was derived from a human donor who had recovered from COVID-19. The chain couples TRBV29-1 to TRBJ1-2; TRBD1 is a possible D gene (5 bases). The CDR3 sequence is CSVRNGGNDYGYTF. CDR3 nucleotides: TGCAGCGTTCGGAACGGGGGGAATGACTATGGCTACACCTTC.